This T cell receptor (beta chain) emerged from a study of regulatory T cells in long-lasting Graves disease. Germline V gene lookup returns CDR1 LGHNT and CDR2 FRNRAP. The CDR3 covers 13 residues. V was pared by 5 bases and J by 7 bases, with 12 bases between. iRepertoire HTBI primers and Arm-PCR of CDR3 regions built TCR beta libraries. TCRdb re-derived calls from the multiplex PCR reads in MiXCR, one entry per CDR3 protein. The sample includes 440,000 or so distinct CDR3 sequences, over 15% of them seen just once. Points from the study as a whole: Newly diagnosed patients had higher TCR diversity than persistent Graves' patients did.

Ten or more counts support this clonotype. The target antigen is unknown. As to time point: newly diagnosed GD, antithyroid drugs for less than 3 months. RNA extracted from PBMCs served as the sequencing template. This sample was shared with a second study, whose subject was T cells in Graves' hyperthyroidism and ophthalmopathy. That source reports: Each diagnosis drew on symptoms, thyroxine, TRAb, thyroid ultrasound and orbital computed tomography findings.

V gene TRBV12-5 combines with J gene TRBJ2-1, with D perhaps TRBD2 (6 bases). The sequenced sample was peripheral blood mononuclear cells (PBMCs), obtained at new diagnosis, from a patient treated with antithyroid drugs. The clonotype was recovered from a woman in her twenties or thirties with Graves disease. The CDR3 here is CASGPAGMNEQFF. CDR3 in DNA: TGTGCTAGTGGTCCCGCGGGAATGAATGAGCAGTTCTTC. Drawing the rest from reference TRBV12-5 and TRBJ2-1, the complete variable domain is DARVTQTPRHKVTEMGQEVTMRCQPILGHNTVFWYRQTMMQGLELLAYFRNRAPLDDSGMPKDRFSAEMPDATLATLKIQPSEPRDSAVYFCASGPAGMNEQFFGPGTRLTVL.